The clone carrying this T cell receptor beta chain showed up just a few times. What it recognizes is unknown. Regions amplified from RNA transcripts were the TCR beta CDR3 regions. First-round RT-PCR of the TCR CDR3 relied on the HTBI primer set. TCRdb re-called the multiplex PCR reads with MiXCR, one entry per CDR3 protein. The profile shows about 640,000 distinct CDR3 sequences, less than 25% of them singletons. The data stem from a study of T cells in Graves' hyperthyroidism and ophthalmopathy. Broader study findings: Ophthalmopathy got predicted by the model a median approximately 6.4 months before its onset.

With 5 bases removed from V and 0 bases from J, the gap between germline ends came to 16 bases. CDR1 and CDR2 (germline): SGHVS, FQNEAQ. The CDR3 totals 17 residues. This TCR was sampled from a man aged 30-40 years with Graves' ophthalmopathy. The specimen sequenced was blood. The gene calls are TRBV7-8 and TRBJ1-4; D possibly corresponds to TRBD1 (6 bases). The CDR3: CASSLNTGSATNEKLFF. The CDR3 DNA sequence: TGTGCCAGCAGCCTGAACACAGGGTCTGCAACTAATGAAAAACTGTTTTTT.